These 14 T cell receptor beta chains were sequenced from one sample in a study of T cell responses to AZD1222 COVID-19 vaccine. Assay used: immunoSEQ multiplex PCR; TCRdb lists only in-frame clones, some missing. Found here are fewer than 110,000 clones, 90% of them singletons; the top ten hold around 4.8%. The sample consisted of peripheral blood, taken on day 0 of AZD1222 vaccination. Every receptor here comes from an adult in good health.

This chain connects TRBV18 to TRBJ2-7; D not certain. This CDR3 is 13 amino acids long. The germline CDR1 and CDR2 sequences are KGHSH and LQKENI. Between the trimmed V and J ends, which lost 2 bases and 2 bases, there was a span of 7 bases. CDR3 residues: CASSPTAAYEQYF. CDR3 nucleotide sequence: TGTGCCAGCTCACCAACCGCGGCCTACGAGCAGTACTTC. Full variable domain (remainder filled in from reference TRBV18 and TRBJ2-7): NAGVMQNPRHLVRRRGQEARLRCSPMKGHSHVYWYRQLPEEGLKFMVYLQKENIIDESGMPKERFSAEFPKEGPSILRIQQVVRGDSAAYFCASSPTAAYEQYFGPGTRLTVT.

The table lists this clone with a count of one. This chain links TRBV7-9 with TRBJ2-5; D tentatively fits TRBD1 or TRBD2 (6 bases each). CDR1 and CDR2 (germline): SEHNR, FQNEAQ (reference sequence). The CDR3 is 13 amino acids. Trimming shortened V by 9 bases and J by 3 bases, and 14 bases separated the two germline ends. For the CDR3, the DNA is TGTGCCAGTACCATAGGGGGGAAAGAGACCCAGTACTTC. It specifies CASTIGGKETQYF.

A remark on this clone: The germline gene is not matched at one end of the junction; a read error may be the cause. V usage is TRBV7-7 and J usage is TRBJ2-7, with D perhaps matching TRBD2 (5 bases). Germline loops: CDR1 SSHAT, CDR2 FNYEAQ (reference sequence). This CDR3 is 13 amino acids long. CDR3 DNA: TGTGCTAGCAGCTCGGACCCCCGCGGGGAGCAGTACTTC. As protein: CASSSDPRGEQYF.

The rearrangement joins TRBV27 to TRBJ1-5; no clear D. This CDR3 has 14 amino acids. Germline-derived CDR1 and CDR2 are MNHEY and SMNVEV (reference sequence). Trimming shortened V by 5 bases and J by 6 bases, and 14 bases separated the two germline ends. CDR3 DNA sequence: TGTGCCAGCAGTCCCCGGACCGTTATTCAGCCCCAGCATTTT. It encodes CASSPRTVIQPQHF.

V is TRBV27 and J is TRBJ1-6; perhaps TRBD1 as D (5 bases). V was shortened by 6 bases and J by 3 bases, with 15 bases between the two germline ends. This CDR3 contains 16 residues. Looked up from germline, CDR1 is MNHEY and CDR2 is SMNVEV (reference sequence). Written as DNA, the CDR3 is TGTGCCAGCAGGGTGGGGCGGAGAGTCTATAATTCACCCCTCCACTTT. Translating it yields CASRVGRRVYNSPLHF.

Only one count was recorded for this clone. The rearrangement uses TRBV10-3 and TRBJ1-1, with D maybe TRBD1 (5 bases). CDR1 and CDR2 from the germline V gene are ENHRY and SYGVKD. CDR3 length: 13 amino acids. Trimming stripped 4 bases from V and 1 base from J, with 7 bases between. The CDR3 nucleotides read TGTGCCATCAGTGGACAGCAGAACACTGAAGCTTTCTTT. It specifies CAISGQQNTEAFF.

This chain joins TRBV15 and TRBJ1-2; 7 bases agree with TRBD1. The J segment lost 2 bases and the V segment lost 3 bases, leaving 9 bases of the junction unmatched. The germline CDR1 and CDR2 sequences are LNHNV and YYDKDF (reference sequence). There are 16 residues in the CDR3. The CDR3, as DNA: TGTGCCACCAGCAGTCACGCAAAGACAGGGAACTATGGCTACACCTTC. This sequence encodes CATSSHAKTGNYGYTF.

This chain joins TRBV15 and TRBJ1-4; tentative D call: TRBD1 (5 bases). The CDR3 length is 13 residues. Germline-derived CDR1 and CDR2 are LNHNV and YYDKDF (reference sequence). Trimming stripped 1 base from V and 8 bases from J, with 8 bases between. The CDR3 region has the DNA TGTGCCACCAGCAGAGGGAGGGGCGAAAAACTGTTTTTT. Protein product: CATSRGRGEKLFF.

The CDR3 sequence is CASSSGTSGITEQFF. The CDR3 DNA follows: TGTGCCAGCAGCTCCGGGACTAGCGGGATCACTGAGCAGTTCTTC. The chain uses TRBV7-9 and TRBJ2-1; TRBD2 aligns across 13 bases. V lost 4 bases, J lost 9 bases, and 6 bases stayed unmatched. The CDR3 extends over 15 amino acids. Germline values: CDR1 SEHNR, CDR2 FQNEAQ (reference sequence).

The rearrangement links TRBV5-4 to TRBJ1-2, with a weak D call TRBD1 (6 bases). The CDR3 has 15 amino acids. V dropped 9 bases and J dropped 2 bases, with 20 bases sitting between them. Germline loops: CDR1 SGHNT, CDR2 YYREEE (reference sequence). Here the CDR3 reads CATNVWGHSNYGYTF. CDR3 nucleotide sequence: TGTGCCACGAATGTTTGGGGACATTCAAACTATGGCTACACCTTC. The complete variable domain, with remaining parts taken from reference TRBV5-4 and TRBJ1-2, reads ETGVTQSPTHLIKTRGQQVTLRCSSQSGHNTVSWYQQALGQGPQFIFQYYREEENGRGNFPPRFSGLQFPNYSSELNVNALELDDSALYLCATNVWGHSNYGYTFGSGTRLTVV.

The chain links TRBV4-1 to TRBJ1-5; D unresolved. The CDR3 is 17 residues long. The V gene lost 4 bases and the J gene lost 4 bases, with 20 bases spanning the gap. Germline V gene data show CDR1 as MGHRA and CDR2 as YSYEKL. As DNA, the CDR3 is TGCGCCAGCAGCCCCCACGGTGGATTGGCGAGGAATCAGCCCCAGCATTTT. This sequence encodes CASSPHGGLARNQPQHF.

V gene TRBV4-2 combines with J gene TRBJ1-1; D is possibly TRBD1 (6 bases). Germline values: CDR1 LGHNA, CDR2 YNFKEQ. Trimming removed 5 bases from V and 5 bases from J, with 15 bases in between. The CDR3 runs to 14 residues. CDR3 bases: TGTGCCAGCAGCGTACAGGGCATGAGTACTGAAGCTTTCTTT. The encoded protein is CASSVQGMSTEAFF.

This chain links TRBV6-5 with TRBJ1-1; no definite D call. The germline CDR1 and CDR2 sequences are MNHEY and SVGAGI. V lost 8 bases and J 5 bases, leaving 15 bases between the germline ends. The CDR3 sequence is 13 residues long. CDR3 sequence reads: CASHAGSRTEAFF. The CDR3 nucleotides are TGTGCCAGCCACGCGGGGAGTCGAACTGAAGCTTTCTTT.

The chain uses TRBV15 and TRBJ1-1, with no clear D. Germline CDR1 LNHNV, CDR2 YYDKDF (reference sequence). Trimming removed 2 bases from V and 0 bases from J, with 7 bases in between. The CDR3 has 14 residues. The CDR3 loop is CATSRSEVNTEAFF. The CDR3 region has the DNA TGTGCCACCAGCAGATCGGAGGTGAACACTGAAGCTTTCTTT.